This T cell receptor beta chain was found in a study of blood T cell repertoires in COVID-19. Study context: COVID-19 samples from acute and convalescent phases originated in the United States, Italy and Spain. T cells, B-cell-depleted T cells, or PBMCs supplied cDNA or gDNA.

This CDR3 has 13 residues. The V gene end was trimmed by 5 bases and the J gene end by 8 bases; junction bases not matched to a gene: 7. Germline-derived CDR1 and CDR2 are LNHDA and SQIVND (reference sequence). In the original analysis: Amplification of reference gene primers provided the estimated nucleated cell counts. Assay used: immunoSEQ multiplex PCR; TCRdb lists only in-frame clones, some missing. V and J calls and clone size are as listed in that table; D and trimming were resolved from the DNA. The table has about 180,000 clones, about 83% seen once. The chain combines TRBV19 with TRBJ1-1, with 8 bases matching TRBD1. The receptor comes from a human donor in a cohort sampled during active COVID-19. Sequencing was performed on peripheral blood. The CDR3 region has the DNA TGTGCCAGTAGTTCGACGACAGGGGCCGAAGCTTTCTTT. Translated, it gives CASSSTTGAEAFF.